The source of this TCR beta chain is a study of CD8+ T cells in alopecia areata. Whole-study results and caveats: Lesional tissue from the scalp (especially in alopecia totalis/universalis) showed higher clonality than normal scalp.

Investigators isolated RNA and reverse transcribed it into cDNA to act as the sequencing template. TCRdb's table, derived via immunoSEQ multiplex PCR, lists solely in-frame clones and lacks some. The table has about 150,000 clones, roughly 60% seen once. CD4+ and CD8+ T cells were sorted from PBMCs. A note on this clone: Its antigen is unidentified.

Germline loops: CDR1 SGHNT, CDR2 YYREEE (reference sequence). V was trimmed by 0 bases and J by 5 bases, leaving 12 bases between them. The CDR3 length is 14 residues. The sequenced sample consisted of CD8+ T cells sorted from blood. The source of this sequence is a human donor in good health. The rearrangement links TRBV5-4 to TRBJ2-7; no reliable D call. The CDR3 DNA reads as TGTGCCAGCAGCTTGGCCCGCAGCCCCCACGAGCAGTACTTC. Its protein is CASSLARSPHEQYF. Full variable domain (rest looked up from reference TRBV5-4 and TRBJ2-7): ETGVTQSPTHLIKTRGQQVTLRCSSQSGHNTVSWYQQALGQGPQFIFQYYREEENGRGNFPPRFSGLQFPNYSSELNVNALELDDSALYLCASSLARSPHEQYFGPGTRLTVT.